Shown below are 17 T cell receptor beta chains from a single sample sequenced in a study of T cell repertoires in cytomegalovirus infection (dated by TCRdb to the late 2010s). Sequencing instrument: Illumina HiSeq 1500. TCRdb reprocessed the public reads (quality trimming at Q25 with fastp, clone calling with MiXCR) and kept in-frame beta chains. Each record represents a unique CDR3 protein, reported with the most common genes and DNA among its rows. The sample table records hundreds of thousands of distinct CDR3 sequences; 40% to 50% of these occur just once. The leading ten clones occupy approximately 40% of the sample. No antigen has been assigned to these receptors. The sample's treatment or condition label, in plain terms: in vitro stimulation with specific CMV peptide epitopes to enrich CMV-specific T cells. Specimen: cultured PBMCs, collected from culture after CMV antigen stimulation. These receptors all come from a human donor in good health (CMV status not recorded). Some clones in this sample may be carry-over from other donors' samples.

This clonotype appeared a few times. J is TRBJ2-5 and V is TRBV7-2; a weak D match, TRBD2 (5 bases). This CDR3 contains 14 residues. V was shortened by 0 bases and J by 5 bases, with 10 bases between the two germline ends. Germline-derived CDR1 and CDR2 are SGHTA and FQGNSA. The CDR3 nucleotides read TGTGCCAGCAGCTTAGCCCCTAGCTTGGAGACCCAGTACTTC. Translated, it gives CASSLAPSLETQYF. The full variable domain, completed using reference TRBV7-2 and TRBJ2-5, is GAGVSQSPSNKVTEKGKDVELRCDPISGHTALYWYRQSLGQGLEFLIYFQGNSAPDKSGLPSDRFSAERTGGSVSTLTIQRTQQEDSAVYLCASSLAPSLETQYFGPGTRLLVL.

This clonotype was observed a single time. A much larger clone is a single base away; this may be a read error. The rearrangement links TRBV11-3 to TRBJ1-1; possibly TRBD1 for D (6 bases). CDR1 is SGHNT, CDR2 YENEEA, per germline. The CDR3 extends over 13 amino acids. V lost 3 bases, J lost 3 bases, and 8 bases lay in between. The CDR3 sequence: CASSLYRDTEAFF. Written as DNA, the CDR3 is TGTGCCAGCAGCTTGTACAGGGACACTGAAGCTTTCTTT.

Remarks on this clonotype: The junction departs from the called germline gene at one end, perhaps through a read error. This CDR3 is CVSSQDSGGEQYF. The CDR3 nucleotides read TGTGTCAGCAGCCAAGACTCAGGAGGCGAGCAGTACTTC. The chain employs TRBV4-2 and TRBJ2-7, with D possibly being TRBD2 (5 bases). The CDR3 contains 13 residues. Germline loops: CDR1 LGHNA, CDR2 YNFKEQ.

The chain carries TRBV7-9 and TRBJ1-5, with D maybe TRBD1 (6 bases). Germline CDR1 reads SEHNR; CDR2 reads FQNEAQ (reference sequence). Trimming left V 3 bases short and J 2 bases short, with 17 bases between. The CDR3 totals 17 residues. The CDR3 nucleotides are TGTGCCAGCAGCTTCTCGGACAGTGAAGGAGGCAATCAGCCCCAGCATTTT. Its protein is CASSFSDSEGGNQPQHF.

A few counts support this clonotype. The CDR3 loop reads CASSSHRLASTDTQYF. In DNA, the CDR3 is TGTGCCAGCAGCTCCCACCGACTAGCTAGCACAGATACGCAGTATTTT. This sequence joins TRBV7-2 and TRBJ2-3; TRBD2 aligns across 7 bases. Losses at the gene ends were 4 bases for V and 0 bases for J; bases not matched to a gene: 7. This CDR3 has 16 residues. Germline loops: CDR1 SGHTA, CDR2 FQGNSA.

The chain employs TRBV5-4 and TRBJ2-3, with 12 positions matching TRBD2. After removal of 4 bases from V and 2 bases from J, the junction contained 5 bases not matched to a gene. CDR1 and CDR2 (germline): SGHNT, YYREEE (reference sequence). This CDR3 comprises 16 residues. Here the CDR3 reads CASSPGLAGPTDTQYF. The CDR3 DNA is TGTGCCAGCAGCCCTGGACTAGCGGGACCCACAGATACGCAGTATTTT.

The V and J genes are TRBV27 and TRBJ1-2; 7 bases are shared with TRBD1. CDR1 and CDR2 from the germline V gene are MNHEY and SMNVEV (reference sequence). The CDR3 extends over 14 amino acids. The junction had 8 bases not matched to a gene; V was cut back by 2 bases and J by 8 bases. This CDR3 is CASSLTGRGGGYTF. The CDR3 DNA sequence: TGTGCCAGCAGTTTAACCGGCAGGGGGGGAGGCTACACCTTC.

The chain employs TRBV5-1 and TRBJ2-7, with D unclear. V was pared by 3 bases and J by 2 bases, with 12 bases between. The length of the CDR3 is 14 residues. CDR1 SGHRS and CDR2 YFSETQ come from the germline V gene. The DNA for the CDR3 is TGCGCCAGCAGCTCCGAAGTAGTTACCTACGAGCAGTACTTC. As protein: CASSSEVVTYEQYF.

Ten or more counts support this clonotype. This chain uses TRBV7-2 with TRBJ1-5, with D tentatively TRBD1 (5 bases). The CDR3 covers 15 residues. CDR1 and CDR2 (germline): SGHTA, FQGNSA. Trimming cost V 4 bases and J 3 bases, with 13 bases left between them. This CDR3 reads CASSSLPGLNQPQHF. Here the CDR3 DNA reads TGTGCCAGCAGCTCCTTACCGGGACTCAATCAGCCCCAGCATTTT.

This chain links TRBV24-1 with TRBJ2-3; TRBD2 is a possible D gene (6 bases). The CDR3 is 17 amino acids. The germline V gene encodes CDR1 KGHDR and CDR2 SFDVKD. Trimming left V 5 bases short and J 1 base short, with 18 bases between. The CDR3 DNA reads as TGTGCCACCAGTGGAGGCGGGACTCAGGACGGCACAGATACGCAGTATTTT. Its translation is CATSGGGTQDGTDTQYF.

V usage is TRBV15 and J usage is TRBJ2-2; possible D gene TRBD2, 5 bases. The V end was cut by 3 bases, the J end by 1 base, with 12 bases between. The germline V gene has CDR1 LNHNV and CDR2 YYDKDF (reference sequence). The CDR3 loop spans 16 amino acids. The CDR3 sequence is CATSREVPGNTGELFF. In nucleotides, the CDR3 is TGTGCCACCAGCAGGGAGGTTCCCGGGAACACCGGGGAGCTGTTTTTT.

CDR3 nucleotide sequence: TGTGCCAGCAGCCGAGGGGGTCGGAAAGGATCTGGGGCCAACGTCCTGACTTTC. Its protein is CASSRGGRKGSGANVLTF. The rearrangement uses TRBV7-2 and TRBJ2-6; TRBD1 is a possible D gene (6 bases). Trimming stripped 5 bases from V and 1 base from J, with 18 bases between. The CDR3 is 18 residues long. Germline V gene data show CDR1 as SGHTA and CDR2 as FQGNSA. The whole variable domain, filled in from reference TRBV7-2 and TRBJ2-6, reads GAGVSQSPSNKVTEKGKDVELRCDPISGHTALYWYRQSLGQGLEFLIYFQGNSAPDKSGLPSDRFSAERTGGSVSTLTIQRTQQEDSAVYLCASSRGGRKGSGANVLTFGAGSRLTVL.

The chain employs TRBV12-3 or TRBV12-4 and TRBJ2-7; D is possibly TRBD2 (6 bases). Trimming took off 7 bases at V and 4 bases at J, with 20 bases between the two ends. The CDR3 is made up of 15 amino acids. This CDR3 is CASTPSEGSSYEQYF. Here the CDR3 DNA reads TGTGCCAGCACCCCGTCGGAGGGATCTTCATACGAGCAGTACTTC.

V is TRBV3-1 and J is TRBJ2-7; TRBD1 or TRBD2 may be the D gene (5 bases each). CDR1 is LGHDT and CDR2 is YNNKEL in the germline V gene (reference sequence). CDR3 length: 15 amino acids. Trimming left V 3 bases short and J 1 base short, with 13 bases between. CDR3 in DNA: TGTGCCAGCAGCCATTGGGACCGACCTTCCTACGAGCAGTACTTC. Translating gives CASSHWDRPSYEQYF.

This clonotype was counted only a few times. CDR3 amino acids: CASSPGGLAGQYEQYF. The CDR3, as DNA: TGTGCCAGCAGCCCCGGAGGCCTAGCGGGGCAATACGAGCAGTACTTC. The chain joins TRBV11-2 to TRBJ2-7, with 9 bases lining up with TRBD2. CDR3 length equals 16 residues. Germline trimming cut 5 bases from V and 4 bases from J; bases unmatched to any gene: 12. Per the germline V gene, CDR1 is SGHAT and CDR2 is FQNNGV.

The chain joins TRBV20-1 to TRBJ1-5; D is perhaps TRBD1 (6 bases). The CDR3 has 13 residues. The germline CDR1 and CDR2 sequences are DFQATT and SNEGSKA (reference sequence). V lost 4 bases and J lost 6, with 13 bases in between. The CDR3 DNA follows: TGCAGTGCTACCCACAGGGTTGGTCAGCCCCAGCATTTT. Amino acid sequence: CSATHRVGQPQHF.

This chain joins TRBV6-2 or TRBV6-3 and TRBJ2-5, with D perhaps TRBD2 (6 bases). Germline V CDR1 and CDR2: MNHEY, SVGEGT. The CDR3 totals 18 residues. With 5 bases removed from V and 0 bases from J, the gap between germline ends came to 22 bases. The CDR3 DNA is TGTGCCAGCAGTCCACGAGCGGGCCTAGGAGGGGACCAAGAGACCCAGTACTTC. Its translation: CASSPRAGLGGDQETQYF.